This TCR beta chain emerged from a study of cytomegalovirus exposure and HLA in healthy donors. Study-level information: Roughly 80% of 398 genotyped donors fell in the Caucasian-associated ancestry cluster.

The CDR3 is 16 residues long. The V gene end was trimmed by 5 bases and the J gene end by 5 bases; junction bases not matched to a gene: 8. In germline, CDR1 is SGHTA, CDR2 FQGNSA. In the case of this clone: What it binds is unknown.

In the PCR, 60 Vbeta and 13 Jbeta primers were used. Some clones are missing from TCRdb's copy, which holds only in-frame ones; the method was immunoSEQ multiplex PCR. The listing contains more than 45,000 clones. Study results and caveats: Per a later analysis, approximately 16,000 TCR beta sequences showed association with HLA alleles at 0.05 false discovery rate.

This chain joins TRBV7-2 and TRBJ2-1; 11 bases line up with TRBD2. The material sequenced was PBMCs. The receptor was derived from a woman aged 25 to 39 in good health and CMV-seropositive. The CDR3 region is CASSPLAGAFNNEQFF. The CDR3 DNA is TGTGCCAGCAGCCCACTAGCGGGAGCGTTCAACAATGAGCAGTTCTTC. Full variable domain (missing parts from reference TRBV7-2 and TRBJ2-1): GAGVSQSPSNKVTEKGKDVELRCDPISGHTALYWYRQSLGQGLEFLIYFQGNSAPDKSGLPSDRFSAERTGGSVSTLTIQRTQQEDSAVYLCASSPLAGAFNNEQFFGPGTRLTVL.